A single sample is the source of the 26 T cell receptor beta chains below, sequenced in a study of blood T cells in healthy people across ages. The authors ran a second PCR of 7 to 11 cycles using a sample-barcoded 5' primer and a J-beta primer mix. TCRdb reprocessed the 5' RACE reads via MiXCR and lists one record per CDR3 protein. The sample shows around 1,000,000 distinct CDR3 sequences, about 23% of them seen only once. Another study also made use of these data, one on T cells of mothers and their children.

Specimen: blood. The receptors were gathered from a girl aged 2-10 years in good health.

The rearrangement links TRBV29-1 to TRBJ2-1; D perhaps matches TRBD1 (5 bases). Germline assignment: CDR1 SQVTM and CDR2 ANQGSEA. Deletions cut 2 bases from V and 2 bases from J, with 13 bases between. This CDR3 has 15 amino acids. CDR3 protein: CSVENRQTTYNEQFF. CDR3 bases: TGCAGCGTTGAAAACCGACAGACAACCTACAATGAGCAGTTCTTC.

The CDR3 spells CASSPWVEETQYF. In nucleotides, the CDR3 is TGTGCCAGCAGTCCCTGGGTAGAGGAGACCCAGTACTTC. This chain uses TRBV6-2 or TRBV6-3 with TRBJ2-7; D not certain. The J call may be incorrect, as the DNA end agrees better with TRBJ2-5. CDR3 size: 13 residues. Germline V gene data show CDR1 as MNHEY and CDR2 as SVGEGT.

The chain is built from TRBV5-1 and TRBJ1-1, with D unclear. The germline V and J ends were trimmed by 3 bases and 0 bases, with 12 bases remaining between them. Germline V gene data show CDR1 as SGHRS and CDR2 as YFSETQ. The CDR3 loop spans 15 amino acids. The CDR3 loop reads CASSSPEIMNTEAFF. The CDR3 DNA is TGCGCCAGCAGCTCTCCAGAGATCATGAACACTGAAGCTTTCTTT.

The chain couples TRBV19 to TRBJ2-7; D not certain. Germline lookup yields CDR1 LNHDA and CDR2 SQIVND (reference sequence). Trimming pared 6 bases from V and 6 bases from J, leaving 15 bases between. The CDR3 totals 13 residues. The CDR3 region has the DNA TGTGCCAGTAGCCTCTCGGGCCGACGCGAGCAGTACTTC. Its protein is CASSLSGRREQYF.

This clonotype was seen a handful of times. CDR3 sequence: CASSQGDRLPYEQYF. CDR3 nucleotide sequence: TGTGCCAGCAGCCAGGGGGACAGGCTCCCCTACGAGCAGTACTTC. The chain has TRBV3-1 and TRBJ2-7, with 8 bases matching TRBD1. With V trimmed by 3 bases and J by 2 bases, 6 bases remained unmatched. This CDR3 has 15 residues. Looked up from germline, CDR1 is LGHDT and CDR2 is YNNKEL (reference sequence).

The genes are TRBV29-1 and TRBJ1-1; D gene ambiguous. The CDR3 length is 10 residues. The germline V gene has CDR1 SQVTM and CDR2 ANQGSEA. Trimming took 5 bases from V and 10 from J, leaving 11 bases between them. CDR3 protein: CSVSGSRAFF. In DNA form, the CDR3 reads TGCAGCGTTTCAGGCAGTCGAGCTTTCTTT.

The rearrangement links TRBV7-8 to TRBJ2-3; D unclear. This CDR3 spans 14 amino acids. Trimming removed 0 bases at V and 2 bases at J, with 6 bases between. From germline, CDR1 is SGHVS and CDR2 FQNEAQ. The CDR3 nucleotides read TGTGCCAGCAGCTTAGCGAGCGTCACAGATACGCAGTATTTT. Translation gives CASSLASVTDTQYF.

In this sample, this clonotype turned up a few times. The chain joins TRBV21-1 to TRBJ2-7; no DNA check was done on the table's D call, TRBD1. TRBV21-1 is a pseudogene segment. The length of the CDR3 is 11 residues. CDR3: CARTGEYEQYF. In DNA form, the CDR3 reads TGTGCCAGAACAGGAGAGTACGAGCAGTACTTC.

The CDR3: CASSDWGTGYNEQFF. In nucleotides, the CDR3 is TGTGCCAGCAGTGATTGGGGGACAGGCTACAATGAGCAGTTCTTC. The rearrangement links TRBV6-1 to TRBJ2-1; 8 positions agree with TRBD1. The V gene's germline CDR1 is MNHNS and CDR2 SASEGT. Trimming took 3 bases from V and 3 from J; bases not matched to a gene: 4. The CDR3 is made up of 15 amino acids.

This sequence joins TRBV4-1 and TRBJ2-5; D is unclear. The CDR3 runs to 14 residues. Germline CDR1 and CDR2: MGHRA and YSYEKL. V lost 1 base and J 0 bases, leaving 6 bases between the germline ends. In nucleotides, the CDR3 is TGCGCCAGCAGCCAAGGCCAGTACCAAGAGACCCAGTACTTC. Its translation is CASSQGQYQETQYF.

This clonotype was counted only a few times. This chain uses TRBV29-1 with TRBJ2-5, with D possibly being TRBD2 (5 bases). Germline CDR1 is SQVTM and CDR2 is ANQGSEA. V lost 6 bases to trimming and J lost 4 bases, with 21 bases between them. The CDR3 runs 15 residues. The CDR3 spells CSVLIAMGGGETQYF. In DNA form, the CDR3 reads TGCAGCGTCCTCATAGCGATGGGCGGAGGAGAGACCCAGTACTTC.

This clonotype was counted a few times. The genes are TRBV20-1 and TRBJ2-1; D perhaps matches TRBD2 (5 bases). Germline V gives CDR1 DFQATT, CDR2 SNEGSKA (reference sequence). V shed 3 bases and J shed 1 base, with 10 bases lying between them. The CDR3 extends over 14 amino acids. The CDR3 nucleotides are TGCAGTGCTAGTAGCGCACAGTCCTACAATGAGCAGTTCTTC. Translation gives CSASSAQSYNEQFF.

This chain links TRBV20-1 with TRBJ2-7; weak D call: TRBD1 (5 bases). This CDR3 has 14 residues. Per germline, CDR1 DFQATT and CDR2 SNEGSKA (reference sequence). V lost 0 bases to trimming and J lost 3 bases, with 12 bases between them. CDR3 sequence: CSARDLRQFYEQYF. The CDR3 DNA reads TGCAGTGCTAGAGATCTCCGACAGTTCTACGAGCAGTACTTC.

The chain uses TRBV12-3 or TRBV12-4 and TRBJ2-5, with D perhaps matching TRBD1 (6 bases). TRBJ2-7 explains the end of the DNA better; the J call may be wrong. CDR3 size: 14 residues. The CDR3 nucleotides are TGTGCCAGCACTTGGGCAGGGGAATCTTACGAGCAGTACTTC. Amino acid sequence: CASTWAGESYEQYF.

The chain employs TRBV20-1 and TRBJ2-1, with 12 bases fitting TRBD2. The CDR3 has 16 residues. The V segment lost 0 bases and the J segment 8 bases; nucleotides outside the gene matches: 8. Germline V gene data show CDR1 as DFQATT and CDR2 as SNEGSKA (reference sequence). The CDR3 DNA sequence: TGCAGTGCTAGAGATCAACTAGCGGGGGGAGTTGATGAGCAGTTCTTC. Protein: CSARDQLAGGVDEQFF.

This clonotype was recorded a few times. V usage is TRBV20-1 and J usage is TRBJ1-3; D perhaps matches TRBD1 (5 bases). CDR3 length: 14 amino acids. CDR1 DFQATT and CDR2 SNEGSKA come from the germline V gene (reference sequence). V lost 0 bases and J lost 3, with 9 bases in between. CDR3 sequence: CSARDGGVGNTIYF. CDR3 nucleotide sequence: TGCAGTGCTAGAGACGGGGGAGTTGGAAACACCATATATTTT.

This rearrangement joins TRBV19 to TRBJ1-2; D is unresolved. Germline CDR1 LNHDA, CDR2 SQIVND (reference sequence). This CDR3 comprises 15 residues. V gave up 4 bases and J gave up 2 bases, with 14 bases separating them. CDR3: CASSTTDDTNYGYTF. The DNA for the CDR3 is TGTGCCAGTAGTACGACTGATGACACCAACTATGGCTACACCTTC. Full variable domain (remainder filled in from reference TRBV19 and TRBJ1-2): DGGITQSPKYLFRKEGQNVTLSCEQNLNHDAMYWYRQDPGQGLRLIYYSQIVNDFQKGDIAEGYSVSREKKESFPLTVTSAQKNPTAFYLCASSTTDDTNYGYTFGSGTRLTVV.

This clonotype turned up a few times. V gene TRBV29-1 combines with J gene TRBJ2-2; possible D gene TRBD2, 5 bases. This CDR3 is built from 11 residues. V gave up 7 bases and J gave up 3 bases, with 6 bases separating them. Per germline, CDR1 SQVTM and CDR2 ANQGSEA. CDR3 nucleotides: TGCAGCGCCGGGGACACCGGGGAGCTGTTTTTT. Encoded protein: CSAGDTGELFF.

In its sample, this clonotype was seen a few times. The chain couples TRBV19 to TRBJ1-5; D not resolved. Germline V gives CDR1 LNHDA, CDR2 SQIVND (reference sequence). V lost 1 base and J 5 bases, leaving 6 bases between the germline ends. The CDR3 is 13 residues long. The chain's CDR3 is CASSIVADQPQHF. CDR3 DNA: TGTGCCAGTAGTATAGTTGCTGATCAGCCCCAGCATTTT.

This clonotype was found a few times. At one end, the junction sequence differs from germline, possibly due to a read error. The genes are TRBV19 and TRBJ2-1; weak D call: TRBD1 (6 bases). The CDR3 covers 13 residues. Germline V gene data show CDR1 as LNHDA and CDR2 as SQIVND (reference sequence). The CDR3 bases are TGTGCCGGTAGTATAGGGGGTTACGATGAGCAGTTCTTC. Translated, it gives CAGSIGGYDEQFF.

This clonotype has a handful of counts. The CDR3 bases are TGCAGTGCTAGAGATTCGGTCCGGGCCTACGAGCAGTACTTC. Its translation is CSARDSVRAYEQYF. The V call is TRBV20-1, the J call TRBJ2-7; no clear D. The germline V gene encodes CDR1 DFQATT and CDR2 SNEGSKA (reference sequence). V was shortened by 0 bases and J by 2 bases, with 11 bases between the two germline ends. The CDR3 runs 14 residues.

The chain joins TRBV7-9 to TRBJ2-1, with D perhaps matching TRBD2 (6 bases). The V and J ends lost 4 bases and 7 bases respectively, with 11 bases between them. Germline loops: CDR1 SEHNR, CDR2 FQNEAQ (reference sequence). The CDR3 runs 13 residues. CDR3 amino acids: CASSYGLKNEQFF. As DNA, the CDR3 is TGTGCCAGCAGCTACGGACTAAAAAATGAGCAGTTCTTC.

The chain recombines TRBV13 with TRBJ2-7; D is unresolved. Trimming cost V 3 bases and J 7 bases, with 13 bases left between them. The CDR3 runs 13 residues. The germline V gene has CDR1 PRHDT and CDR2 FYEKMQ (reference sequence). CDR3 sequence: CASSFPPTPEQYF. The CDR3 region has the DNA TGTGCCAGCAGCTTCCCTCCCACCCCAGAGCAGTACTTC. The whole variable domain, filled in from reference TRBV13 and TRBJ2-7, reads AAGVIQSPRHLIKEKRETATLKCYPIPRHDTVYWYQQGPGQDPQFLISFYEKMQSDKGSIPDRFSAQQFSDYHSELNMSSLELGDSALYFCASSFPPTPEQYFGPGTRLTVT.

The chain joins TRBV28 to TRBJ2-5, with D maybe TRBD2 (5 bases). Per the germline V gene, CDR1 is MDHEN and CDR2 is SYDVKM. This CDR3 comprises 15 residues. Trimming shortened V by 2 bases and J by 4 bases, and 14 bases separated the two germline ends. This CDR3 is CASSLEVESGETQYF. In nucleotides, the CDR3 is TGTGCCAGCAGTTTAGAGGTCGAAAGCGGAGAGACCCAGTACTTC.

This sequence joins TRBV4-1 and TRBJ1-1, with D unclear. The V end was cut by 4 bases, the J end by 2 bases, with 11 bases between. Per the germline V gene, CDR1 is MGHRA and CDR2 is YSYEKL. The CDR3 totals 14 residues. The CDR3 reads CASSPQEGNTEAFF. In nucleotides, the CDR3 is TGCGCCAGCAGCCCCCAGGAGGGTAACACTGAAGCTTTCTTT.

Details on this clonotype: The junction differs from germline at one of its ends, possibly a read error. CDR3 bases: TGTGCCAGCAGTCCAACGATCGGGACAGCAACTAATGAAAAACTGCTTTTT. It yields the protein CASSPTIGTATNEKLLF. This chain connects TRBV27 to TRBJ1-4; TRBD1 matches at 7 bases. CDR3 length equals 17 residues. Germline values: CDR1 MNHEY, CDR2 SMNVEV (reference sequence).